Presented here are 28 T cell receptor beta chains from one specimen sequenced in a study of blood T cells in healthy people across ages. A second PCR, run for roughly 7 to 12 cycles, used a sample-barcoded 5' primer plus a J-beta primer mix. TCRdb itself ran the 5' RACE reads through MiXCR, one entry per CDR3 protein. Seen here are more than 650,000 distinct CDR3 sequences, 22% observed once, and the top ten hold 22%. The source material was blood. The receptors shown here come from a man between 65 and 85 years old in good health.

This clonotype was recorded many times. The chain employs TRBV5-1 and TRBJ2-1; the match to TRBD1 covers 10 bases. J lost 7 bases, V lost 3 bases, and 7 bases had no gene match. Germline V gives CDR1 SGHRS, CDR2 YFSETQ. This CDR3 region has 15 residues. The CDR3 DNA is TGCGCCAGCAGCTCCGGGACAGGGGTTTTGAATGAGCAGTTCTTC. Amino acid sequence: CASSSGTGVLNEQFF.

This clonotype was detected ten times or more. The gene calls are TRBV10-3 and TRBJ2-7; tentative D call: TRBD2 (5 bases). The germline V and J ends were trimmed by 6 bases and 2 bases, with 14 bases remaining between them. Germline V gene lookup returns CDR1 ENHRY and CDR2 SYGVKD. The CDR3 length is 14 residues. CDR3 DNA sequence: TGTGCCATCAGCGGGGTAATTGAAACCTACGAGCAGTACTTC. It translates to CAISGVIETYEQYF.

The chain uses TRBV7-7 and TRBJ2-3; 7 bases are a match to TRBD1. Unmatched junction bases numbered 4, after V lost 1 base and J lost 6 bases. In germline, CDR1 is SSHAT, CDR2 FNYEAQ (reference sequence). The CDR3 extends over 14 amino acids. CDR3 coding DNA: TGTGCCAGCAGCTTAGGAGCGACAGGGGATACGCAGTATTTT. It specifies CASSLGATGDTQYF.

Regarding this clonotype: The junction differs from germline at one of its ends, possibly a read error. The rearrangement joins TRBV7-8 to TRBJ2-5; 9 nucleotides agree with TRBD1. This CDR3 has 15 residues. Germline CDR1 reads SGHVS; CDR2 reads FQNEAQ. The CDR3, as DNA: TGTGCCAGCAGCTTACCGGGACAGGGTTTAAAGACCCAGTCCTTC. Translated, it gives CASSLPGQGLKTQSF.

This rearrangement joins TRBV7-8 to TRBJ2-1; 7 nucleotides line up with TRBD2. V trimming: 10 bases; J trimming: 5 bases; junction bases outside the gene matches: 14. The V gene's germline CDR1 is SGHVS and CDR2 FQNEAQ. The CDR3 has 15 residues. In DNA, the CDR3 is TGTGCCACTAAACATGGGGGGGGATTGGACAATGAGCAGTTCTTC. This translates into CATKHGGGLDNEQFF.

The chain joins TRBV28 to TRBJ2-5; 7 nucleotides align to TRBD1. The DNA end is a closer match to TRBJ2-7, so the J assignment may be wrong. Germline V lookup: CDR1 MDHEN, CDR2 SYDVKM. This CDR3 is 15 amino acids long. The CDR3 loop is CASSRGGITSYEQYF. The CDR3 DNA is TGTGCCAGCAGTCGAGGGGGCATCACCTCCTACGAGCAGTACTTC.

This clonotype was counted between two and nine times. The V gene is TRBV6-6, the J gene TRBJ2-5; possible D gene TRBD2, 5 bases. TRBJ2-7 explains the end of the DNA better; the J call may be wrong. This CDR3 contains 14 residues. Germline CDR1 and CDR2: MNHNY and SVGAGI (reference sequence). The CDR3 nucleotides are TGTGCCAGCAGTTATTCAGCGGCCCCCTACGAGCAGTACTTC. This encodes CASSYSAAPYEQYF.

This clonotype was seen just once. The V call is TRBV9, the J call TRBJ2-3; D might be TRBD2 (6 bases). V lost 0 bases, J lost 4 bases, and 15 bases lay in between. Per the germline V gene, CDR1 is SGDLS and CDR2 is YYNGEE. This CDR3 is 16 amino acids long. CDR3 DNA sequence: TGTGCCAGCAGCGTAGTCATCCGGGGAGGACCAGATACGCAGTATTTT. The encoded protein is CASSVVIRGGPDTQYF.

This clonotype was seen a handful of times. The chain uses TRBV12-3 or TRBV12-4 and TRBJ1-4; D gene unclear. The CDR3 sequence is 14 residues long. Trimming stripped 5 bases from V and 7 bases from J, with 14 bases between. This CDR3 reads CASSAQVVGEKLFF. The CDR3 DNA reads TGTGCCAGCAGTGCGCAGGTGGTTGGTGAAAAACTGTTTTTT.

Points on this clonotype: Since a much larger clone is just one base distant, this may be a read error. Here the CDR3 DNA reads TGTGCCGGCCGAAGCGGGATCTACAATGAGCAGTTCTTC. Translating it yields CAGRSGIYNEQFF. The rearrangement links TRBV19 to TRBJ2-1; the match to TRBD2 covers 7 bases. Losses at the gene ends were 11 bases for V and 3 bases for J; bases not matched to a gene: 7. The CDR3 runs 13 residues. The V gene's germline CDR1 is LNHDA and CDR2 SQIVND (reference sequence).

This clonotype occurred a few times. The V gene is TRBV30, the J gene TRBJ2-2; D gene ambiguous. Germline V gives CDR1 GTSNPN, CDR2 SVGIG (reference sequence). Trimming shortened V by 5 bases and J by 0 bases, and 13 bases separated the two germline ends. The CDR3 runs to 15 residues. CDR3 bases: TGTGCCTGGTCCCGGTCCACCCCGAACACCGGGGAGCTGTTTTTT. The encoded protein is CAWSRSTPNTGELFF. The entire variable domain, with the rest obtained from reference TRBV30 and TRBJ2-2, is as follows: SQTIHQWPATLVQPVGSPLSLECTVEGTSNPNLYWYRQAAGRGLQLLFYSVGIGQISSEVPQNLSASRPQDRQFILSSKKLLLSDSGFYLCAWSRSTPNTGELFFGEGSRLTVL.

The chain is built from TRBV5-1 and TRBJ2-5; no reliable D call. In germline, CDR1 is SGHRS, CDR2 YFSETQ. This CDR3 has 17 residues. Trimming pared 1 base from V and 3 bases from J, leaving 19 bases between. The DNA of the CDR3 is TGCGCCAGCAGCTTGCCGATATCAGACTCGTATAAAGAGACCCAGTACTTC. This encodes CASSLPISDSYKETQYF.

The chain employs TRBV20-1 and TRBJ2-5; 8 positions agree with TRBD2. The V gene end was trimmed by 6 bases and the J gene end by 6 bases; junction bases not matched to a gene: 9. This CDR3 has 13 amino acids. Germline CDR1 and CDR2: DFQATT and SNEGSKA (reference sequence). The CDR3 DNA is TGCAGTGCCCCCAGCGGGAGCGGGAAGACCCAGTACTTC. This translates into CSAPSGSGKTQYF.

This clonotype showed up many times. Here the CDR3 DNA reads TGTGCCAGCAGCTTAGCGGGCAGAAACAATGAGCAGTTCTTC. Its translation is CASSLAGRNNEQFF. This chain uses TRBV7-8 with TRBJ2-1; D gene ambiguous. Germline values: CDR1 SGHVS, CDR2 FQNEAQ. The CDR3 totals 14 residues. The V and J ends lost 0 bases and 5 bases respectively, with 8 bases between them.

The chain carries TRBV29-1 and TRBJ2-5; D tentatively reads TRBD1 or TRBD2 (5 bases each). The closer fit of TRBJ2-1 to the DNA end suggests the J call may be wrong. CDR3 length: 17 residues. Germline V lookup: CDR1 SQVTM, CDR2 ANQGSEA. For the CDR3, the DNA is TGCAGCGTTGAAGATGGGACGGGAAATATATGGTACAATGAGCAGTTCTTC. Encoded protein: CSVEDGTGNIWYNEQFF.

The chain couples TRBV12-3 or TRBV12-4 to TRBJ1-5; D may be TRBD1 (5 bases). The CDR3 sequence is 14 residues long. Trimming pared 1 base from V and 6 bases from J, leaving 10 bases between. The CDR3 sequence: CASSLDRQRQPQHF. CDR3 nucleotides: TGTGCCAGCAGTTTAGACAGGCAACGTCAGCCCCAGCATTTT.

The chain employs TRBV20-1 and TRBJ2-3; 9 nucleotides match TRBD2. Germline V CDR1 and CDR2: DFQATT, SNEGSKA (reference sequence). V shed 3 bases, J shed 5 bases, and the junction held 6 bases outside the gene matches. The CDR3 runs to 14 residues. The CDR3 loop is CSASSGGGGDTQYF. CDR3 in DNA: TGCAGTGCTAGTTCTGGCGGGGGGGGAGATACGCAGTATTTT.

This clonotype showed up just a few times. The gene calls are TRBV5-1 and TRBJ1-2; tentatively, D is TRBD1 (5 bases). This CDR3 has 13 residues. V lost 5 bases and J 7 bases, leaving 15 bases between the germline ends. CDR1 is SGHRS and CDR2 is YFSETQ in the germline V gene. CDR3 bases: TGCGCCAGCAGTCCAGACAGCAGCGGTGGCTACACCTTC. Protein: CASSPDSSGGYTF.

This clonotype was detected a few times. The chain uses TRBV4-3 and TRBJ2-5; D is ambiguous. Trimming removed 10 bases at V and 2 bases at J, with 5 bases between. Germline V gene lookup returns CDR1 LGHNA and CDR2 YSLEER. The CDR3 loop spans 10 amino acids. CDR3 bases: TGCGCCAAGAAGCAAGAGACCCAGTACTTC. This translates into CAKKQETQYF.

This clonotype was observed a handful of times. The CDR3 nucleotides are TGTGCCAGCAGCCCAAGACAGGGGGCGGCTAATGAAAAACTGTTTTTT. The encoded protein is CASSPRQGAANEKLFF. The V call is TRBV7-6, the J call TRBJ1-4, with TRBD1 identical over 10 bases. The J segment lost 3 bases and the V segment lost 5 bases, leaving 6 bases of the junction unmatched. This CDR3 region has 16 residues. The V gene's germline CDR1 is SGHVS and CDR2 FNYEAQ.

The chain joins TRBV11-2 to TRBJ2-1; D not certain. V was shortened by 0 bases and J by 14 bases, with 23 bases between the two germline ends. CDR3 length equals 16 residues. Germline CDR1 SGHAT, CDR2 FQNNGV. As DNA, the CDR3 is TGTGCCAGCAGCTTAGACCGCAGATCCCTAGATCCCCGTGAGTTCTTC. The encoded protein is CASSLDRRSLDPREFF.

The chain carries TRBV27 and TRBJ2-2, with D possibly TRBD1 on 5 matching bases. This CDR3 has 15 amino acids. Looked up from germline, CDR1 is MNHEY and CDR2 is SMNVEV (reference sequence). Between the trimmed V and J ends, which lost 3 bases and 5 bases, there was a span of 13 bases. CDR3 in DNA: TGTGCCAGCAGTTTCCACGACAGCTTTACCGGGGAGCTGTTTTTT. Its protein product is CASSFHDSFTGELFF.

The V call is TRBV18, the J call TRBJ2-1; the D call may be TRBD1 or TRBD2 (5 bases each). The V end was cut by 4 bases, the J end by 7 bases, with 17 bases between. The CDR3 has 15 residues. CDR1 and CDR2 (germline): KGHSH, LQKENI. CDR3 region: CASSLLGALGNEQFF. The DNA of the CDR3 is TGTGCCAGCTCACTACTAGGGGCTTTGGGGAATGAGCAGTTCTTC.

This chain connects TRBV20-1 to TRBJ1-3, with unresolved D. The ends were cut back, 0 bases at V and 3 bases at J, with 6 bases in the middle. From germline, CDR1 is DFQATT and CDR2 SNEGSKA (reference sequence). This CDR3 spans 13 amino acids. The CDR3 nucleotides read TGCAGTGCTAGAGATGTACTTGGAAACACCATATATTTT. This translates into CSARDVLGNTIYF.

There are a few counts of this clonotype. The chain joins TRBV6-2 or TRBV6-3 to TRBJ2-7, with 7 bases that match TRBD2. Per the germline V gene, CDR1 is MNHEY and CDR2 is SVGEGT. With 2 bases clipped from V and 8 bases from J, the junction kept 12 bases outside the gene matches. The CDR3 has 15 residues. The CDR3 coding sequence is TGTGCCAGCAGTTACGATGCGGCTAGCGGTACGAAGCAGTACTTC. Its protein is CASSYDAASGTKQYF.

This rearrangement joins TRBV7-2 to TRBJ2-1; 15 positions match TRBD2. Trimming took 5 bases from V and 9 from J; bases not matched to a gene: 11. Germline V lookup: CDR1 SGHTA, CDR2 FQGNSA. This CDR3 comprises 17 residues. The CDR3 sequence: CASSARGLAGGQVEQFF. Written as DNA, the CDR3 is TGTGCCAGCAGCGCACGAGGACTAGCGGGGGGGCAGGTTGAGCAGTTCTTC.

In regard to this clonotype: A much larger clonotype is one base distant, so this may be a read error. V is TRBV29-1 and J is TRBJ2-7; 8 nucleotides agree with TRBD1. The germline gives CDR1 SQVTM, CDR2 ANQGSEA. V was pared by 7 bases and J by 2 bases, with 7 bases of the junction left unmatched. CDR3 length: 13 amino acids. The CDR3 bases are TGCAGCGCCGTACCGGGACAGGCCTACGAGCAGTACTTC. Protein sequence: CSAVPGQAYEQYF.

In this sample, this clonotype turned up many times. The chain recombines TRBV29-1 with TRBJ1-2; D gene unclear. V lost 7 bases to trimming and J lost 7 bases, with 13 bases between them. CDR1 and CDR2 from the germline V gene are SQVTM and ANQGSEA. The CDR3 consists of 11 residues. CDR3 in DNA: TGCAGCGCCGTGGCCGCCCGTGGCTACACCTTC. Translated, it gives CSAVAARGYTF.